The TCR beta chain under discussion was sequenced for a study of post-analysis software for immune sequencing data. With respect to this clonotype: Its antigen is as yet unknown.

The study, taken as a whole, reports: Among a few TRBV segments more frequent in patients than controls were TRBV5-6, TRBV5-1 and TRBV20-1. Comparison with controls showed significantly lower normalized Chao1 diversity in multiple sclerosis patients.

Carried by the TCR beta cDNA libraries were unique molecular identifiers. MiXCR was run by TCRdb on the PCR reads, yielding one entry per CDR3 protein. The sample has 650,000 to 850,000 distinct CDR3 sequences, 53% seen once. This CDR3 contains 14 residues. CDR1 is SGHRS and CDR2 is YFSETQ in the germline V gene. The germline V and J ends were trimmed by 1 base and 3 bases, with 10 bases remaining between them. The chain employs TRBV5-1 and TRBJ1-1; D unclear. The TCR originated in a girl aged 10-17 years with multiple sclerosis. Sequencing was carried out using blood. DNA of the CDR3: TGCGCCAGCAGCTTGATCGACGGATACACTGAAGCTTTCTTT. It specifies CASSLIDGYTEAFF.